The 12 T cell receptor beta chains below come from one sample, sequenced in a study of T cell repertoires in cytomegalovirus infection. TCRdb reanalysed the reads using MiXCR and keeps one entry per CDR3 protein. The sample contains around 130,000 distinct CDR3 sequences, more than 20% of which appear only once. These receptors have no identified antigens. The specimen sequenced was PBMCs, sequenced either directly or after in vitro stimulation (not recorded which). The receptors originated from a human donor in good health (CMV status not recorded). Some clones in this sample may be carry-over from other donors' samples.

This chain connects TRBV12-3 or TRBV12-4 to TRBJ2-2, with D possibly matching TRBD1 (7 bases). The V end lost 3 bases, the J end lost 5 bases, and 25 bases lay between the germline ends. The CDR3 runs 19 residues. The CDR3 protein is CASSFEISVGGTDTGELFF. DNA for the CDR3: TGTGCCAGCAGTTTCGAAATCAGTGTTGGCGGGACAGATACCGGGGAGCTGTTTTTT.

There are a few counts of this clonotype. J is TRBJ2-7 and V is TRBV7-3; 11 bases are shared with TRBD2. V gave up 2 bases and J gave up 5 bases; unmatched junction bases: 5. The CDR3 covers 15 residues. Germline V gives CDR1 SGHTA, CDR2 FQGTGA. DNA of the CDR3: TGTGCCAGCAGCTTAGCACTAGCGGGAGTTGACGAGCAGTACTTC. It specifies CASSLALAGVDEQYF.

The gene calls are TRBV5-1 and TRBJ2-7; 9 nucleotides line up with TRBD1. Germline-derived CDR1 and CDR2 are SGHRS and YFSETQ. The CDR3 contains 15 residues. The trim removed 1 base at V and 5 bases at J, leaving 7 bases unmatched. The CDR3 loop is CASSLTGGEFHEQYV. Here the CDR3 DNA reads TGCGCCAGCAGCTTGACAGGGGGCGAGTTCCACGAGCAGTACGTC.

The chain links TRBV6-6 to TRBJ2-1; D unresolved. V lost 0 bases and J lost 2, with 8 bases in between. CDR1 MNHNY and CDR2 SVGAGI come from the germline V gene (reference sequence). The CDR3 contains 15 residues. As DNA, the CDR3 is TGTGCCAGCAGTTACTCGACATCTCCCTACAATGAGCAGTTCTTC. Encoded protein: CASSYSTSPYNEQFF.

This clonotype was recorded a few times. The chain links TRBV4-3 to TRBJ2-1, with a tentative D call TRBD2 (6 bases). Germline CDR1 LGHNA, CDR2 YSLEER. With 0 bases removed from V and 4 bases from J, the gap between germline ends came to 19 bases. This CDR3 region has 18 residues. CDR3 nucleotide sequence: TGCGCCAGCAGCCAAGATAGTTCTCCCGGCGGGATTTACAATGAGCAGTTCTTC. Translation: CASSQDSSPGGIYNEQFF.

V usage is TRBV2 and J usage is TRBJ2-4, with D maybe TRBD1 (6 bases). This CDR3 region has 13 residues. Germline loops: CDR1 SNHLY, CDR2 FYNNEI. V was pared by 6 bases and J by 4 bases, with 10 bases between. The chain's CDR3 is CASRTGTKNIQYF. The DNA of the CDR3 is TGTGCCAGCAGGACGGGGACAAAAAACATTCAGTACTTC. The variable domain in full, completed from reference TRBV2 and TRBJ2-4, reads EPEVTQTPSHQVTQMGQEVILRCVPISNHLYFYWYRQILGQKVEFLVSFYNNEISEKSEIFDDQFSVERPDGSNFTLKIRSTKLEDSAMYFCASRTGTKNIQYFGAGTRLSVL.

A note on this clonotype: Sequence at one end of the junction differs from germline and may be a read error. The chain combines TRBV5-3 with TRBJ2-1; a weak D match, TRBD2 (6 bases). TRBV5-3 qualifies as an ORF whose function is uncertain. This CDR3 has 12 amino acids. The CDR3, as DNA: TGTGCCAGCAGCTTGTCGACTAGAACTCCGTTCTTC. Translation: CASSLSTRTPFF.

The CDR3: CASSQDETSGYNEQFF. Written as DNA, the CDR3 is TGCGCCAGCAGCCAAGATGAGACTAGCGGTTACAATGAGCAGTTCTTC. V is TRBV4-1 and J is TRBJ2-1; 9 positions match TRBD2. The CDR3 is made up of 16 amino acids. Trimming at V came to 0 bases and at J to 4 bases, leaving 4 bases not matched to a gene. CDR1 is MGHRA, CDR2 YSYEKL, per germline.

V and J are TRBV13 and TRBJ2-1; D unclear. This CDR3 spans 15 amino acids. Trimming stripped 1 base from V and 2 bases from J, with 9 bases between. Germline CDR1 PRHDT, CDR2 FYEKMQ (reference sequence). CDR3 region: CASSLDLGTYNEQFF. The CDR3 nucleotides are TGTGCCAGCAGCTTAGATTTGGGTACCTACAATGAGCAGTTCTTC.

This clonotype was counted a few times. The J gene is TRBJ2-7, the V gene TRBV7-2, with TRBD2 as a possible D gene (5 bases). CDR3 size: 17 residues. V lost 0 bases and J 4 bases, leaving 19 bases between the germline ends. CDR1 SGHTA and CDR2 FQGNSA come from the germline V gene. The CDR3 loop reads CASSLAGGSGSPYEQYV. Written as DNA, the CDR3 is TGTGCCAGCAGCTTAGCGGGCGGTTCGGGGTCCCCTTACGAGCAGTACGTC.

This clonotype was detected only a few times. This chain uses TRBV11-2 with TRBJ1-6, with D perhaps TRBD1 (5 bases). In germline, CDR1 is SGHAT, CDR2 FQNNGV. Trimming took 7 bases from V and 4 from J, leaving 14 bases between them. The CDR3 runs to 15 residues. The CDR3 reads CASTTGTAYNSPLHF. CDR3 DNA sequence: TGTGCCAGCACCACCGGGACGGCTTATAATTCACCCCTCCACTTT.

Points on this clonotype: A junction boundary mismatches the germline segment, possibly from a read error. J is TRBJ2-7 and V is TRBV20-1; no definite D call. This CDR3 region has 11 residues. Germline CDR1 is DFQATT and CDR2 is SNEGSKA (reference sequence). CDR3 DNA sequence: TGCAGCGCTAGATCGTCCTACGAGCAGTACTTC. This gives the protein CSARSSYEQYF.